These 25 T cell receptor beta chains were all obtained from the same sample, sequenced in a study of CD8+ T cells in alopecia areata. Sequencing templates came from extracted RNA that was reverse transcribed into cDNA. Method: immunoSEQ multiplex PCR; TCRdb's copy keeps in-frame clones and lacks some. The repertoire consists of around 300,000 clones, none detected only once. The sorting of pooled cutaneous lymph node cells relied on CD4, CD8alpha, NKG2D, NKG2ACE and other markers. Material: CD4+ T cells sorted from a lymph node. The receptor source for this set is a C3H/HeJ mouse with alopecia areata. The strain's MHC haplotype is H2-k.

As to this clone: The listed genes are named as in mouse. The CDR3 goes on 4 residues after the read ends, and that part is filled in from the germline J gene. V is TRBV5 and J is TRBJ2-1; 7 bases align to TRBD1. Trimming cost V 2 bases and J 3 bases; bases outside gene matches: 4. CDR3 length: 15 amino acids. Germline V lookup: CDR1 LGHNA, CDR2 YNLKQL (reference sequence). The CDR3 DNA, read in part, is TGTGCCAGCAGCCAACAGACAGGGAGCTATGCT. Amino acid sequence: CASSQQTGSYA. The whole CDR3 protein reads CASSQQTGSYAEQFF.

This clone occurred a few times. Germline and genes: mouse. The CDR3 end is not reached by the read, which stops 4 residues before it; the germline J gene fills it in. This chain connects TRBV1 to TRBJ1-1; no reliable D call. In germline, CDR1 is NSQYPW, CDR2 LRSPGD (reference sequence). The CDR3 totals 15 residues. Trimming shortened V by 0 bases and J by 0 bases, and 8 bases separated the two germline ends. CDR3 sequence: CTCSADLDTNTEVFF. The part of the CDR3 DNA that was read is TGCACCTGCAGTGCAGATCTAGACACAAACACA.

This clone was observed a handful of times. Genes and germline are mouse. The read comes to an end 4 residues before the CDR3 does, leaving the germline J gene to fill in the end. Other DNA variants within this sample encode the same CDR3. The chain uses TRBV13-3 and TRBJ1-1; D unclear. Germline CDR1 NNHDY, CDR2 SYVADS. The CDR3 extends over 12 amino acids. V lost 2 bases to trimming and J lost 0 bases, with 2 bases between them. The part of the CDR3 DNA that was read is TGTGCCAGCAGTGAACAGAACACA. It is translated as CASSEQNT. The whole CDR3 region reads CASSEQNTEVFF.

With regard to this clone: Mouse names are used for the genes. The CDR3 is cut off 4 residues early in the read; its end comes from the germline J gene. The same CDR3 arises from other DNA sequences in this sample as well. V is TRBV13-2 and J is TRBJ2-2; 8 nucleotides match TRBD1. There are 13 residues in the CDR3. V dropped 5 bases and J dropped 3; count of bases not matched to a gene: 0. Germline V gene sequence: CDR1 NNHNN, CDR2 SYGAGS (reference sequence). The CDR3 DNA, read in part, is TGTGCCAGCGGGGACAGGGACACCGGG. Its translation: CASGDRDTG. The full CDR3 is CASGDRDTGQLYF.

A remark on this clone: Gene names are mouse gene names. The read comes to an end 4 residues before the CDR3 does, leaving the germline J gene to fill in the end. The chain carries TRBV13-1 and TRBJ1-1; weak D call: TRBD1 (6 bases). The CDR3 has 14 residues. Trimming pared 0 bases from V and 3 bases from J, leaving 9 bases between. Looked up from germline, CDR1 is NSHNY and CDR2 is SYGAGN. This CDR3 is CASSDAGVYTEVFF. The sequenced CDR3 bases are TGTGCCAGCAGTGATGCAGGGGTTTACACA.

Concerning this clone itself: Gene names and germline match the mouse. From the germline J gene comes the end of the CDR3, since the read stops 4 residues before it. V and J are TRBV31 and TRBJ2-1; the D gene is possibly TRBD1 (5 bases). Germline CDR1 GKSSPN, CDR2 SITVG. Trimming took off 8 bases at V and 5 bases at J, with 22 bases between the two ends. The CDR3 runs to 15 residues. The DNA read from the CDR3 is TGTGCCCTGGAGCCCAGGGCAGGGAACCATGCT. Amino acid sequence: CALEPRAGNHA. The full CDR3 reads CALEPRAGNHAEQFF.

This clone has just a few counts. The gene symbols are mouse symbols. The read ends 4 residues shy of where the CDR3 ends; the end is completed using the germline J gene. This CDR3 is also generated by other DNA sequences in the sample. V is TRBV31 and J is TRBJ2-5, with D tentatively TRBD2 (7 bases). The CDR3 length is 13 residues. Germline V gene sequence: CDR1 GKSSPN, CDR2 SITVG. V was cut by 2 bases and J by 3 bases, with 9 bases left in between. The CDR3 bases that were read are TGTGCCTGGAGTAGGGGGGGGCAAGAC. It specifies CAWSRGGQD. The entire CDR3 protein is CAWSRGGQDTQYF.

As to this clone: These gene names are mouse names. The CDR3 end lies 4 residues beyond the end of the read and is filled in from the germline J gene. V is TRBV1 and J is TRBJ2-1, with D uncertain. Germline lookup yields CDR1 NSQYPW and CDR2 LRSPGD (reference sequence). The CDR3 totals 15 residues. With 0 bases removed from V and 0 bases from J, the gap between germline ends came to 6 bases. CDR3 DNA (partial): TGCACCTGCAGTGCAGATGGGTTTAACTATGCT. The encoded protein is CTCSADGFNYA. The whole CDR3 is CTCSADGFNYAEQFF.

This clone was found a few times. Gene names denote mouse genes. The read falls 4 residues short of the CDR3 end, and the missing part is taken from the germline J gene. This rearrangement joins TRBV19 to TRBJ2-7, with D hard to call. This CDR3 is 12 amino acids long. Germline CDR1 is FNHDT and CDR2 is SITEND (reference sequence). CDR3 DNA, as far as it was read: TGTGCCAGCAGTATATATCTATAT. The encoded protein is CASSIYLY. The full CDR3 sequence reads CASSIYLYEQYF.

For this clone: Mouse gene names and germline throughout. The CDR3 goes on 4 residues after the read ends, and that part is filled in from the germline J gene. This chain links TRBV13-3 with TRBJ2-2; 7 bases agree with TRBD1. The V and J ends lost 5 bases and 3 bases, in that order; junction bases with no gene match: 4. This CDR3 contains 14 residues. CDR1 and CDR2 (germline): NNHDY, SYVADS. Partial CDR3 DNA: TGTGCCAGCAGGGGGACAGTTGACACCGGG. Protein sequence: CASRGTVDTG. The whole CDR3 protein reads CASRGTVDTGQLYF.

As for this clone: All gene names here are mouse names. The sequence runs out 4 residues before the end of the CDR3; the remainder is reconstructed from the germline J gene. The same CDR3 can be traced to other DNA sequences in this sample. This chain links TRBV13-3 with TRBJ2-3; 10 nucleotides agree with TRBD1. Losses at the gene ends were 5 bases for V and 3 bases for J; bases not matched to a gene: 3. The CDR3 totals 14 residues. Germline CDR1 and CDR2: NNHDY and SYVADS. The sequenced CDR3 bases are TGTGCCAGCAGGCCGGGACAGGGGGCAGAA. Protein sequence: CASRPGQGAE. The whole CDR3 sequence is CASRPGQGAETLYF.

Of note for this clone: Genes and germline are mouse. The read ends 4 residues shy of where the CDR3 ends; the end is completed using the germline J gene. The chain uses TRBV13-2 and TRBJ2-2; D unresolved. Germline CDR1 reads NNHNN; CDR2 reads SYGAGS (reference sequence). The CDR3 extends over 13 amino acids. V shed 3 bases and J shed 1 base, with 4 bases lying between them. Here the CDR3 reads CASGAGNTGQLYF. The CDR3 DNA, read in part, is TGTGCCAGCGGTGCAGGAAACACCGGG.

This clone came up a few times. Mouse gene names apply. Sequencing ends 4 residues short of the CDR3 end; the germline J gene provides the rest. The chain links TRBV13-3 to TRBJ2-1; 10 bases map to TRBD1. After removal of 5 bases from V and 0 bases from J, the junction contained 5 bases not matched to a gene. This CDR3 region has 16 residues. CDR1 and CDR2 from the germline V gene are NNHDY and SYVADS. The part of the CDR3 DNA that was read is TGTGCCAGCAGACCGGGACAGGGGAATAACTATGCT. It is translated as CASRPGQGNNYA. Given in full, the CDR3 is CASRPGQGNNYAEQFF.

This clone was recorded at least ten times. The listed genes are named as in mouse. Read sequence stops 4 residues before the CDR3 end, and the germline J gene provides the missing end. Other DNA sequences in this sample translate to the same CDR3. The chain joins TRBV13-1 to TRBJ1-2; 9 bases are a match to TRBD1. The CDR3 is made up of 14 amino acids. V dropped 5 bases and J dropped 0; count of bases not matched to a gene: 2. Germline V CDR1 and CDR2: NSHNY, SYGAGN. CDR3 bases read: TGTGCCAGCAGGGGGGACAGGGCAAACTCC. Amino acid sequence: CASRGDRANS. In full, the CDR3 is CASRGDRANSDYTF.

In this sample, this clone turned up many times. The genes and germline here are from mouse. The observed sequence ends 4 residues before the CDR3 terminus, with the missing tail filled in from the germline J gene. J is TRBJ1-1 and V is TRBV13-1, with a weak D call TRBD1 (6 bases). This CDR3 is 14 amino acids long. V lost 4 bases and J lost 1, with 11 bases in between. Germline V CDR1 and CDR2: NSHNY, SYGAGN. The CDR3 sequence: CASSPQGRNTEVFF. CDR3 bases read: TGTGCCAGCAGTCCCCAGGGGAGAAACACA.

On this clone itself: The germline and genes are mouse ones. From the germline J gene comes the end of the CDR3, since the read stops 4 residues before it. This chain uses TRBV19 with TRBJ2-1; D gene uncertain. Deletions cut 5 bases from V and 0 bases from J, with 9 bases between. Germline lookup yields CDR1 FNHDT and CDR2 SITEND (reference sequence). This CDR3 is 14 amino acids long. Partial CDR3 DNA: TGTGCCAGCAGCCACAGACCTAACTATGCT. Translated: CASSHRPNYA. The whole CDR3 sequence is CASSHRPNYAEQFF.

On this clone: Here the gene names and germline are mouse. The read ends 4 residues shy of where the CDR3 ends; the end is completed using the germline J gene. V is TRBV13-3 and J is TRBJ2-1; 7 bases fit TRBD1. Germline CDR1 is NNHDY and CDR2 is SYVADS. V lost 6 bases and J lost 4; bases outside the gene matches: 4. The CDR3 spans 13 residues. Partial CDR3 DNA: TGTGCCAGCACCCGGGACAGATATGCT. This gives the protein CASTRDRYA. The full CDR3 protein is CASTRDRYAEQFF.

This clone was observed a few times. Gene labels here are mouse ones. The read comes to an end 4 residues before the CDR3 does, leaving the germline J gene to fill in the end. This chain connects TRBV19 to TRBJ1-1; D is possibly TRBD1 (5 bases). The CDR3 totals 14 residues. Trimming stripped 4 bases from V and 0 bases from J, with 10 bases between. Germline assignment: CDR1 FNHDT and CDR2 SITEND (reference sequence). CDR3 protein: CASSVGQANTEVFF. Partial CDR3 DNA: TGTGCCAGCAGTGTTGGACAAGCAAACACA.

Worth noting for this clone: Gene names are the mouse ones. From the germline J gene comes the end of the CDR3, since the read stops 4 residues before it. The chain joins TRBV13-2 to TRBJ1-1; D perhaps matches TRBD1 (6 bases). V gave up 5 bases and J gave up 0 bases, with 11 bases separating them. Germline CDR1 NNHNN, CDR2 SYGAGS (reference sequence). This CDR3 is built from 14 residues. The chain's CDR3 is CASGPGTSNTEVFF. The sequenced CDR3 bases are TGTGCCAGCGGGCCCGGGACATCAAACACA.

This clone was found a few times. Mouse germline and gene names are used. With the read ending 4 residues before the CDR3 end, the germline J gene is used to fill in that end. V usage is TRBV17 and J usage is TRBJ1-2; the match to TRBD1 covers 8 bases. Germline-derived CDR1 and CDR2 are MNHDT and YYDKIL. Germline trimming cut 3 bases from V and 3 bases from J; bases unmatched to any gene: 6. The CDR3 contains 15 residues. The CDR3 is CASSSAQGAHSDYTF. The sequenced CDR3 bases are TGTGCTAGCAGTAGCGCGCAGGGGGCTCACTCC.

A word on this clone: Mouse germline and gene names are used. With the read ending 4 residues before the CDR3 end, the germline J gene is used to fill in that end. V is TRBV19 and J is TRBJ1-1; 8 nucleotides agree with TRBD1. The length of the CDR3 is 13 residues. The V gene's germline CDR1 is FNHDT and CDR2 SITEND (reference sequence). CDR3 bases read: TGTGCCAGCAGTATCGACAGGGGTGAA. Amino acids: CASSIDRGE. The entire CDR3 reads CASSIDRGEEVFF.

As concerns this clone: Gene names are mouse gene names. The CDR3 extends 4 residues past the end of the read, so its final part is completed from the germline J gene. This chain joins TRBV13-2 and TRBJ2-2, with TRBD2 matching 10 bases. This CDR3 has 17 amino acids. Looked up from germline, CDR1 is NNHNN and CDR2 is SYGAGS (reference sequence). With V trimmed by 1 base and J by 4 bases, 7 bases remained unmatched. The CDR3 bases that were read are TGTGCCAGCGGTGATCCTTCCTGGGGGGGCGGCACCGGG. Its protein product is CASGDPSWGGGTG. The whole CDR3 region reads CASGDPSWGGGTGQLYF.

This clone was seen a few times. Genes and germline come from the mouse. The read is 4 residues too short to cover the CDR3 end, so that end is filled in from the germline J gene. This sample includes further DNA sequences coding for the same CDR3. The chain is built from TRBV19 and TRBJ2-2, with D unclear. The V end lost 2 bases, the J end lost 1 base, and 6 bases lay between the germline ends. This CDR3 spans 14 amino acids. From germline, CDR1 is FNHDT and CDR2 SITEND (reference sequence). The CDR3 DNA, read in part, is TGTGCCAGCAGTATCCGCAGAAACACCGGG. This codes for CASSIRRNTG. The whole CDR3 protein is CASSIRRNTGQLYF.

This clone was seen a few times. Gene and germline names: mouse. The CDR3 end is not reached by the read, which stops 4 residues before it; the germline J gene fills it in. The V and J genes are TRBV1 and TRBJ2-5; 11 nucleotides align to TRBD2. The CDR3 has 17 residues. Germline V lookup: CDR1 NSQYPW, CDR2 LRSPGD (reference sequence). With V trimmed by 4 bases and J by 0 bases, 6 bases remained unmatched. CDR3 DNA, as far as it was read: TGCACCTGCAGTGGCCGGGACTGGGGGATTAACCAAGAC. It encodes CTCSGRDWGINQD. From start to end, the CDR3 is CTCSGRDWGINQDTQYF.

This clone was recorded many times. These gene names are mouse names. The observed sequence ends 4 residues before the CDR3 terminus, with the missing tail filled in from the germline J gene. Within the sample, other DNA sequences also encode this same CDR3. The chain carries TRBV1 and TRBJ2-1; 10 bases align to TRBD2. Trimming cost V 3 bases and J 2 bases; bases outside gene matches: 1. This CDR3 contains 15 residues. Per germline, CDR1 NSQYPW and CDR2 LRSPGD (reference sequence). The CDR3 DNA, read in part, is TGCACCTGCAGTGCCGGACTGGGGGACTATGCT. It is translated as CTCSAGLGDYA. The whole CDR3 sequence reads CTCSAGLGDYAEQFF.